Shown below are 4 T cell receptor beta chains from a single sample sequenced in a study of cytomegalovirus exposure and HLA in healthy donors. The PCR was carried out with 60 Vbeta primers and 13 Jbeta primers. Sequencing used immunoSEQ multiplex PCR; TCRdb keeps in-frame clones, though not all of them. The sample holds 65,000 to 90,000 clones, about 70% seen once. The sample comprised PBMCs. These TCRs come from a man between 35 and 55 years old in good health and CMV-seronegative.

This clone is a singleton in its sample. The CDR3 reads CASSLRQGETSNQPQHF. CDR3 nucleotide sequence: TGTGCCAGCAGCTTAAGACAGGGGGAAACTAGCAATCAGCCCCAGCATTTT. V usage is TRBV5-6 and J usage is TRBJ1-5, with TRBD1 matching 9 bases. Germline CDR1 reads SGHDT; CDR2 reads YYEEEE. Trimming removed 2 bases from V and 0 bases from J; junction bases left unmatched: 6. The CDR3 is made up of 17 amino acids.

The chain employs TRBV19 and TRBJ2-7, with TRBD2 matching over 10 bases. With V trimmed by 5 bases and J by 3 bases, 4 bases remained unmatched. This CDR3 spans 14 amino acids. Germline loops: CDR1 LNHDA, CDR2 SQIVND (reference sequence). This chain's CDR3 is CASSLGLADYEQYF. For the CDR3, the DNA is TGTGCCAGTAGTCTCGGACTAGCGGACTACGAGCAGTACTTC.

A few counts support this clone. The chain combines TRBV30 with TRBJ1-1, with a possible D match to TRBD1 (5 bases). The CDR3 runs 15 residues. The germline CDR1 and CDR2 sequences are GTSNPN and SVGIG (reference sequence). V dropped 3 bases and J dropped 1 base, with 15 bases sitting between them. The CDR3 here is CAWSPLGQGNTEAFF. CDR3 DNA: TGTGCCTGGAGCCCCCTGGGGCAAGGGAACACTGAAGCTTTCTTT.

J is TRBJ2-1 and V is TRBV10-3, with D tentatively TRBD1 (5 bases). The V end was cut by 6 bases, the J end by 9 bases, with 9 bases between. The CDR3 is 11 amino acids. Germline assignment: CDR1 ENHRY and CDR2 SYGVKD. CDR3 residues: CAIRSRGEQFF. Here the CDR3 DNA reads TGTGCCATCAGAAGTAGGGGTGAGCAGTTCTTC.